The present entry profiles one T cell receptor (beta chain) with its context. This sample was included in a study of technical replicates of blood from several donors. Clones were sequenced by immunoSEQ multiplex PCR, and TCRdb holds only the in-frame ones, with some missing. Found here are more than 55,000 clones, roughly nine tenths of them singletons; the top ten hold 4.7%. The clonotype originates from a human donor in good health. Some clones in this sample may be carry-over from other donors' samples. The sequencing sample was made of PBMCs.

Here the CDR3 reads CSAGQGAQDTQYF. CDR3 DNA: TGCAGCGCCGGCCAGGGGGCGCAGGATACGCAGTATTTT. V gene TRBV29-1 combines with J gene TRBJ2-3, with TRBD1 identical over 8 bases. The ends lost 7 bases at V and 6 bases at J; junction bases unmatched: 9. CDR1 is SQVTM and CDR2 is ANQGSEA in the germline V gene. This CDR3 has 13 residues.